This T cell receptor (beta chain) was identified in a study of PD-1 blockade in mismatch repair-deficient tumors. Looking at the study overall: Patients had roughly twelve mismatch repair-deficient cancer types, all previously treated and progressing. Whole-study results and caveats: After pembrolizumab, tumor-resident clones rose rapidly, then generally contracted before radiologic responses.

Details on this clone: What it recognizes is unknown.

The CDR3 has 15 residues. CDR1 and CDR2 from the germline V gene are SGHKS and YYEKEE (reference sequence). The V end was cut by 0 bases, the J end by 0 bases, with 7 bases between. TCRs were sequenced from a few patients responding to pembrolizumab. Data came from immunoSEQ multiplex PCR; TCRdb stores just in-frame clones and leaves some out. The sample has 100,000 or so clones; 65% to 85% are singletons. The TCR comes from an adult with mismatch repair-deficient cancer. The sample in question was peripheral blood, obtained approximately 35 weeks after starting pembrolizumab. The chain joins TRBV5-5 to TRBJ2-4; no clear D. The CDR3 DNA is TGTGCCAGCAGCTTGGCGGAATTAGCCAAAAACATTCAGTACTTC. Its protein product is CASSLAELAKNIQYF.